The 21 T cell receptor beta chains below all came from one sample that was sequenced in a study of blood T cell repertoires in COVID-19. TCRdb keeps only in-frame clones here, not all; method: immunoSEQ multiplex PCR. The data show about 160,000 clones, 80% to 90% seen once. Sequenced material: peripheral blood. Receptors were obtained from a woman in her 50s with COVID-19, enrolled during active disease.

This clone has more than one count but fewer than ten. The CDR3 DNA follows: TGTGCCAGCAGCCACGCAGGGGATGCTTTCTTT. Protein sequence: CASSHAGDAFF. The chain uses TRBV3-1 (or the pseudogene TRBV3-2) and TRBJ1-1; TRBD1 might be the D (6 bases). The germline CDR1 and CDR2 sequences are LGHDT and YNNKEL (reference sequence). There are 11 residues in the CDR3. Trimming removed 3 bases from V and 11 bases from J, with 10 bases in between.

The chain couples TRBV5-1 to TRBJ1-4; 7 bases match TRBD1. The CDR3 has 14 amino acids. Trimming took 0 bases from V and 8 from J; bases not matched to a gene: 4. Germline V gene sequence: CDR1 SGHRS, CDR2 YFSETQ. The CDR3 region has the DNA TGCGCCAGCAGCTTGGAGGGGGCGGAAGAAAAACTGTTTTTT. It yields the protein CASSLEGAEEKLFF.

This clone was seen only a few times. The genes are TRBV4-1 and TRBJ2-7, with TRBD2 matching over 15 bases. The trim removed 0 bases at V and 4 bases at J, leaving 4 bases unmatched. Germline V lookup: CDR1 MGHRA, CDR2 YSYEKL. The CDR3 sequence is 17 residues long. The CDR3: CASSQEVGTSGGYEQYF. CDR3 nucleotide sequence: TGCGCCAGCAGCCAAGAGGTGGGGACTAGCGGGGGGTACGAGCAGTACTTC.

This sequence joins TRBV7-2 and TRBJ2-7; 7 nucleotides line up with TRBD2. CDR1 SGHTA and CDR2 FQGNSA come from the germline V gene. J lost 2 bases, V lost 0 bases, and 1 base had no gene match. The CDR3 contains 14 residues. CDR3 protein: CASSLAGGAYEQYF. In DNA, the CDR3 is TGTGCCAGCAGCTTAGCTGGGGGGGCCTACGAGCAGTACTTC.

This chain connects TRBV6-6 to TRBJ2-7; 9 bases are shared with TRBD1. V lost 0 bases and J lost 6; bases outside the gene matches: 6. CDR3 length: 15 residues. Germline CDR1 MNHNY, CDR2 SVGAGI (reference sequence). The DNA of the CDR3 is TGTGCCAGCAGTTACTCAAGGGACAGGGCAGGCGAGCAGTACTTC. Residues: CASSYSRDRAGEQYF.

This clone was counted a single time. The chain is built from TRBV5-4 and TRBJ2-3; possible D gene TRBD1, 6 bases. V was trimmed by 3 bases and J by 6 bases, leaving 11 bases between them. The germline CDR1 and CDR2 sequences are SGHNT and YYREEE (reference sequence). The CDR3 contains 13 residues. CDR3 amino acids: CASSSKGDDTQYF. CDR3 sequence (DNA): TGTGCCAGCAGCTCAAAGGGGGATGATACGCAGTATTTT.

The chain carries TRBV15 and TRBJ2-3; 7 bases agree with TRBD1. J was trimmed by 2 bases and V by 6 bases; bases with no gene match: 8. The CDR3 consists of 15 residues. Germline V gene sequence: CDR1 LNHNV, CDR2 YYDKDF (reference sequence). The CDR3 nucleotides read TGTGCCACCAGGACGGGACAGACATACACAGATACGCAGTATTTT. It yields the protein CATRTGQTYTDTQYF.

The chain joins TRBV6-5 to TRBJ1-2, with D perhaps matching TRBD1 (5 bases). This CDR3 region has 13 residues. With 8 bases removed from V and 8 bases from J, the gap between germline ends came to 18 bases. Germline V gene data show CDR1 as MNHEY and CDR2 as SVGAGI. CDR3 DNA: TGTGCCAGCGTAGGTTGGGGGGAGGGCGGCTACACCTTC. It codes for CASVGWGEGGYTF.

V gene TRBV7-2 combines with J gene TRBJ1-3; D is perhaps TRBD1 (5 bases). Trimming pared 6 bases from V and 4 bases from J, leaving 13 bases between. The CDR3 contains 14 residues. Per germline, CDR1 SGHTA and CDR2 FQGNSA. CDR3 amino acids: CASRLRAGGNTIYF. The CDR3 DNA reads as TGTGCCAGCAGGCTCAGGGCTGGGGGAAACACCATATATTTT.

This chain connects TRBV19 to TRBJ2-7; D perhaps matches TRBD2 (6 bases). The CDR3 spans 14 residues. Trimming left V 5 bases short and J 3 bases short, with 14 bases between. CDR1 is LNHDA and CDR2 is SQIVND in the germline V gene (reference sequence). This CDR3 reads CASSFRGDFYEQYF. As DNA, the CDR3 is TGTGCCAGTAGTTTCCGCGGGGACTTCTACGAGCAGTACTTC.

V usage is TRBV7-6 and J usage is TRBJ2-7; a possible D gene is TRBD2 (7 bases). This CDR3 comprises 18 residues. Germline assignment: CDR1 SGHVS and CDR2 FNYEAQ. The V end lost 5 bases, the J end lost 0 bases, and 23 bases lay between the germline ends. The chain's CDR3 is CASSPPRWGGRVSYEQYF. CDR3 DNA: TGTGCCAGCAGCCCCCCTCGGTGGGGGGGGCGAGTCTCCTACGAGCAGTACTTC.

This clone showed up just once. The chain links TRBV28 to TRBJ2-5, with D perhaps matching TRBD2 (6 bases). The CDR3 loop spans 14 amino acids. Trimming left V 3 bases short and J 0 bases short, with 8 bases between. CDR1 is MDHEN and CDR2 is SYDVKM in the germline V gene. The CDR3 DNA reads TGTGCCAGCAGTTTCCCTAGCGACCAAGAGACCCAGTACTTC. Protein sequence: CASSFPSDQETQYF. The full variable domain, rest sourced from reference TRBV28 and TRBJ2-5, is DVKVTQSSRYLVKRTGEKVFLECVQDMDHENMFWYRQDPGLGLRLIYFSYDVKMKEKGDIPEGYSVSREKKERFSLILESASTNQTSMYLCASSFPSDQETQYFGPGTRLLVL.

This chain joins TRBV29-1 and TRBJ2-3; TRBD1 aligns across 9 bases. Germline CDR1 SQVTM, CDR2 ANQGSEA. V shed 1 base, J shed 2 bases, and the junction held 7 bases outside the gene matches. The CDR3 is 16 residues long. The CDR3 DNA is TGCAGCGTTGAAGGGCAGGACAGGGGATACACAGATACGCAGTATTTT. This encodes CSVEGQDRGYTDTQYF.

This chain joins TRBV28 and TRBJ2-7; TRBD1 matches 7 bases. The ends lost 5 bases at V and 3 bases at J; junction bases unmatched: 10. This CDR3 comprises 15 residues. Looked up from germline, CDR1 is MDHEN and CDR2 is SYDVKM. The CDR3, as DNA: TGTGCCAGCAGTGGAGTGGCAGGGGGACACTACGAGCAGTACTTC. Its protein product is CASSGVAGGHYEQYF.

This sequence joins TRBV14 and TRBJ2-5, with D tentatively TRBD1 (6 bases). In germline, CDR1 is SGHDN, CDR2 FVKESK. This CDR3 spans 13 amino acids. Trimming removed 3 bases at V and 14 bases at J, with 19 bases between. The CDR3 is CASSQANTGMSYF. CDR3 DNA sequence: TGTGCCAGCAGCCAGGCTAATACAGGGATGTCATACTTC.

The chain is built from TRBV5-1 and TRBJ2-2, with 8 bases that match TRBD1. Germline CDR1 and CDR2: SGHRS and YFSETQ. Germline trimming cut 4 bases from V and 10 bases from J; bases unmatched to any gene: 6. The CDR3 runs to 13 residues. The CDR3 DNA reads TGCGCCAGCAGCCGGACAGGGCAAGAGGAGCTGTTTTTT. It yields the protein CASSRTGQEELFF.

V is TRBV4-3 and J is TRBJ1-5; D perhaps matches TRBD1 (5 bases). In germline, CDR1 is LGHNA, CDR2 YSLEER. This CDR3 contains 14 residues. V lost 0 bases and J 4 bases, leaving 7 bases between the germline ends. DNA of the CDR3: TGCGCCAGCAGCCAAGATCAGGGTAATCAGCCCCAGCATTTT. Encoded protein: CASSQDQGNQPQHF.

DNA for the CDR3: TGTGCCAGCACCTACGCAGGGATCGGCTACGAGCAGTACTTC. Its translation: CASTYAGIGYEQYF. The chain combines TRBV7-2 with TRBJ2-7, with D possibly TRBD1 on 5 matching bases. Germline V gives CDR1 SGHTA, CDR2 FQGNSA. This CDR3 spans 14 amino acids. V shed 7 bases and J shed 3 bases, with 16 bases lying between them.

J is TRBJ2-5 and V is TRBV14; 9 bases match TRBD2. The trim removed 1 base at V and 4 bases at J, leaving 13 bases unmatched. Germline CDR1 is SGHDN and CDR2 is FVKESK. The CDR3 contains 18 residues. CDR3 nucleotide sequence: TGTGCCAGCAGCCAAGTAACGTCGGCGGGGGGGCCGGGAGAGACCCAGTACTTC. Protein: CASSQVTSAGGPGETQYF.

The chain employs TRBV6-1 and TRBJ2-5; D may be TRBD2 (5 bases). Germline V gene sequence: CDR1 MNHNS, CDR2 SASEGT. V shed 0 bases and J shed 5 bases, with 13 bases lying between them. The CDR3 extends over 15 amino acids. As DNA, the CDR3 is TGTGCCAGCAGTGAAGCGCCGGGGTTTGGGGAGACCCAGTACTTC. Its protein product is CASSEAPGFGETQYF.

The chain has TRBV4-1 and TRBJ2-2, with D possibly being TRBD2 (6 bases). CDR3 size: 16 residues. Trimming shortened V by 0 bases and J by 6 bases, and 14 bases separated the two germline ends. Germline values: CDR1 MGHRA, CDR2 YSYEKL. CDR3 DNA: TGCGCCAGCAGCCAAGATGGGACTCCTTTCGCCGGGGAGCTGTTTTTT. Its protein is CASSQDGTPFAGELFF.